The sequence of this TCR beta chain was determined in a study of neurological immune-mediated disorders. Points from the study as a whole: One related-CDR3 cluster, which may be a signature, held the repertoires of 18 of 34 multiple sclerosis patients after phylogenetic grouping.

Unsorted libraries were generated from 2 million PBMCs. These cells had been stored in RNAlater at -80 C. This CDR3 contains 13 residues. The germline CDR1 and CDR2 sequences are LNHNV and YYDKDF (reference sequence). Trimming cost V 5 bases and J 0 bases, with 6 bases left between them. This clonotype has at least ten counts. What it binds is not known. Synthesis of cDNA used 5'RACE (with 10-nucleotide random UMIs). TCRdb independently ran MiXCR on the 5' RACE reads; one entry per CDR3 protein. The sample contains 100,000 to 150,000 distinct CDR3 sequences, more than 2.5% of which appear only once. The sample was PBMCs. The receptor was isolated from a woman aged 25 to 45 with multiple sclerosis. This chain connects TRBV15 to TRBJ2-3; a possible D gene is TRBD2 (5 bases). CDR3 nucleotide sequence: TGTGCCACCAGCTGGACTAGCACAGATACGCAGTATTTT. It translates to CATSWTSTDTQYF.